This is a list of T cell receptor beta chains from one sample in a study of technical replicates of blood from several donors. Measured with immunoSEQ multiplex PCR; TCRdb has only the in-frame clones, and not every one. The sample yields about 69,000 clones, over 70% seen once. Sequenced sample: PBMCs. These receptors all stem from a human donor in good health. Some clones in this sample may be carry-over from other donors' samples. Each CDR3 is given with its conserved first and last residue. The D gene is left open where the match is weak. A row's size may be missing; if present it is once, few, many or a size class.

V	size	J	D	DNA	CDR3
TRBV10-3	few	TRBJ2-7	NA	TGTGCCATTACGACAGACCGTAAGCAGTACTTC	CAITTDRKQYF
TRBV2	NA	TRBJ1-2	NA	TGTGCCAGCACCTATGGGGCCGGCGGAGGCTACACCTTC	CASTYGAGGGYTF
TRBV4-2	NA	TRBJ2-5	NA	TGTGCCAGCAGCCAAGGTGACAGGTCCGAAGAGACCCAGTACTTC	CASSQGDRSEETQYF
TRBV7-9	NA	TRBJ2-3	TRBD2	TGTGCCAGCAGCGCTAATAGCGGGGGGGCTGGAGATACGCAGTATTTT	CASSANSGGAGDTQYF
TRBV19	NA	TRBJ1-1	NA	TGTGCCAGTACCTCACTCTTGGACTCCCGACGGAGTGGCACTGAAGCTTTCTTT	CASTSLLDSRRSGTEAFF
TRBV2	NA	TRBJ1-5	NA	TGTGCCAGCAGTTGGGACTCTGGAGGAGTTCAGCCCCAGCATTTT	CASSWDSGGVQPQHF
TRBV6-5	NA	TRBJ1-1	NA	TGTGCCAGCAGCCCGGGGGGTACTGAAGCTTTCTTT	CASSPGGTEAFF
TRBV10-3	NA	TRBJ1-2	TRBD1	TGTGCCATCAGTGAGTCGACAGGACAGGGTGGTGGCTACACCTTC	CAISESTGQGGGYTF
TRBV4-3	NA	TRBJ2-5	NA	TGCGCCAGCAGTTATCGGGACTCGGATCCTGAGACCCAGTACTTC	CASSYRDSDPETQYF
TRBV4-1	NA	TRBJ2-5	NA	TGCGCCAGCAGCCAATGGAGAGAAGAGACCCAGTACTTC	CASSQWREETQYF
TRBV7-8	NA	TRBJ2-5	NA	TGTGCCAGCAGTAAAGTACGCGGGACGTCGGAGACCCAGTACTTC	CASSKVRGTSETQYF
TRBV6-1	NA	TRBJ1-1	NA	TGTGCCAGCATTGGCGGATACACTGAAGCTTTCTTT	CASIGGYTEAFF
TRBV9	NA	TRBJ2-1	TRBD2	TGTGCCAGCAGCCCCCGAGTAGCGGGGGGTTCTTACAATGAGCAGTTCTTC	CASSPRVAGGSYNEQFF
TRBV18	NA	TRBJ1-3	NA	TGTGCCAGCTCACCGGGGCAGTTACTTTTCGGAAACACCATATATTTT	CASSPGQLLFGNTIYF